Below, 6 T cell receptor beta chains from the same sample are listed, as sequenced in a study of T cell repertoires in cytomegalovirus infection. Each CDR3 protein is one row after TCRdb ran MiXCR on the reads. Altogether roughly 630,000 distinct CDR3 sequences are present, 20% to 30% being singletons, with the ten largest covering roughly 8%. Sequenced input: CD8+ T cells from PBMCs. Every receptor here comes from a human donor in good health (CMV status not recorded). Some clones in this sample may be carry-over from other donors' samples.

The CDR3 DNA reads TGTGCCAGCACTACTTATAGCGGCCCTGAGCAGTTCTTC. This encodes CASTTYSGPEQFF. V is TRBV2 and J is TRBJ2-1; TRBD2 might be the D (6 bases). V was clipped by 7 bases and J by 9 bases, with 16 bases between them. Germline assignment: CDR1 SNHLY and CDR2 FYNNEI. This CDR3 contains 13 residues. The whole variable domain, remainder taken from reference TRBV2 and TRBJ2-1, is EPEVTQTPSHQVTQMGQEVILRCVPISNHLYFYWYRQILGQKVEFLVSFYNNEISEKSEIFDDQFSVERPDGSNFTLKIRSTKLEDSAMYFCASTTYSGPEQFFGPGTRLTVL.

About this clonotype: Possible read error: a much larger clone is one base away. This chain's CDR3 is CASSYLTGSSYEQYV. Written as DNA, the CDR3 is TGTGCCAGCAGTTACTTGACAGGGAGCTCCTACGAGCAGTACGTC. The V and J genes are TRBV6-2 or TRBV6-3 and TRBJ2-7, with 7 bases fitting TRBD1. Per germline, CDR1 MNHEY and CDR2 SVGEGT. Trimming took 1 base from V and 0 from J; bases not matched to a gene: 3. The CDR3 length is 15 residues.

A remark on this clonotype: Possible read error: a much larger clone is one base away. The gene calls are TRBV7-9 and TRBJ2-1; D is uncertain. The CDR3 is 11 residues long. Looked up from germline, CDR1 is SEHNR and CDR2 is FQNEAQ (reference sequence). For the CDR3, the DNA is TGTGCCACCAGCTTTATGAATGAGCAGTTCTTC. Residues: CATSFMNEQFF.

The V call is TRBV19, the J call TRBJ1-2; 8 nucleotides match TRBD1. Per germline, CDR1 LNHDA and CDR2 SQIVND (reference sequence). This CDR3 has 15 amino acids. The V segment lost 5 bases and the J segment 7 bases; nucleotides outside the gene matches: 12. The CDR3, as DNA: TGTGCCAGTAGTCCCGCGGACAGGGTCAGGGCTGGCTACACCTTC. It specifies CASSPADRVRAGYTF.

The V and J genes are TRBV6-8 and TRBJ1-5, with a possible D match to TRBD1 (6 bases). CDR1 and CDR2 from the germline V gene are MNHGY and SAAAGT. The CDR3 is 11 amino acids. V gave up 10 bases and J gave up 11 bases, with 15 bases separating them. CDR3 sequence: CATRGGMTQHF. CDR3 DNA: TGTGCCACCAGGGGAGGGATGACCCAGCATTTT.

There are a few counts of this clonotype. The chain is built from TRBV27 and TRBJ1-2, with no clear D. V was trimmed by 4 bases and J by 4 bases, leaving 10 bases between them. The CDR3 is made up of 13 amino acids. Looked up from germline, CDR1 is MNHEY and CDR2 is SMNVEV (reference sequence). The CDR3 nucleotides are TGTGCCAGCAGTTGGGGAGGGCGCTATGGCTACACCTTC. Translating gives CASSWGGRYGYTF.